This T cell receptor beta chain is from a study of spatial heterogeneity in lung cancer. Study details: Detection consistently captured more beta-chain sequences than alpha-chain sequences. Study-level findings and limits: At tumor resection, ubiquitous expanded TCRs were detected in blood more often than later.

The time point here: sample taken at primary tumor resection. From tumor, nontumor lung or frozen PBMC, whole RNA was taken unsorted for sequencing. In this sample, this clonotype turned up many times. What it recognizes is unknown. This CDR3 contains 9 residues. V lost 10 bases, J lost 11 bases, and 11 bases lay in between. The presence of a unique molecular identifier marked each TCR cDNA molecule. TCRdb used MiXCR to reprocess the 5' RACE reads, holding one entry per CDR3 protein. In the table there are 24,000 or so distinct CDR3 sequences, about 3% of which are singletons. The sequencing here drew on PBMCs, taken at surgery. This sequence was found in a female donor with early-stage non-small cell lung cancer. The chain has TRBV12-3 or TRBV12-4 and TRBJ1-1, with D hard to call. CDR3 sequence reads: CATEEGAFF. CDR3 DNA: TGTGCCACCGAGGAGGGTGCTTTCTTT.